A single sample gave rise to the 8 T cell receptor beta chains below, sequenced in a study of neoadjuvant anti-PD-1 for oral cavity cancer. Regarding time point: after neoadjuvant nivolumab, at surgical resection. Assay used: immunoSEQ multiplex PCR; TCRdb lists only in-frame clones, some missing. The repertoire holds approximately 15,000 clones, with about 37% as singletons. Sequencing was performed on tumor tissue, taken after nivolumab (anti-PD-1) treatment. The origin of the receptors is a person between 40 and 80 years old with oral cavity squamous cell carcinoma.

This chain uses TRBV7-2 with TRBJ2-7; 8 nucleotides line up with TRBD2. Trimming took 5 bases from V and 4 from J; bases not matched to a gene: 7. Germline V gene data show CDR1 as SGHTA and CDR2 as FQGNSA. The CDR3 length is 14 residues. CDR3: CASSPGGVRYEQYF. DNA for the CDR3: TGTGCCAGCAGCCCCGGGGGGGTACGGTACGAGCAGTACTTC.

CDR3 DNA sequence: TGTGCCAGCAGTTACGGCGGGGAGGAGTTCTTC. It codes for CASSYGGEEFF. The V call is TRBV6-1, the J call TRBJ2-1; possibly TRBD2 for D (6 bases). Germline-derived CDR1 and CDR2 are MNHNS and SASEGT. With 5 bases removed from V and 14 bases from J, the gap between germline ends came to 13 bases. The CDR3 totals 11 residues.

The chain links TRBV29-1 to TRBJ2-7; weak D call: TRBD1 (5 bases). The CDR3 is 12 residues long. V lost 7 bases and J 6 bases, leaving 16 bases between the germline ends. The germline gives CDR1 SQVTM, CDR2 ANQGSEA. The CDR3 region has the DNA TGCAGCGCACAGGTTGATGGCTTCGAGCAGTACTTC. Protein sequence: CSAQVDGFEQYF.

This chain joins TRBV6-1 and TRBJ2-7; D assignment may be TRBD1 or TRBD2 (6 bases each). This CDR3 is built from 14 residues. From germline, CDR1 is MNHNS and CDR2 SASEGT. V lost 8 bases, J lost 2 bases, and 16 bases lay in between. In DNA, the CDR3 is TGTGCCAGCGGTGTTGGAGGGGGAACCTACGAGCAGTACTTC. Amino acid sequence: CASGVGGGTYEQYF.

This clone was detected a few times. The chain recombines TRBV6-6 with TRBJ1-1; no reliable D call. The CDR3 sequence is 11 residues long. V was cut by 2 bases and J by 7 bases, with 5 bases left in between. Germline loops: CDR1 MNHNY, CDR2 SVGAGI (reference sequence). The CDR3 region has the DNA TGTGCCAGCAGTTACAGGAATGAAGCTTTCTTT. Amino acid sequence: CASSYRNEAFF.

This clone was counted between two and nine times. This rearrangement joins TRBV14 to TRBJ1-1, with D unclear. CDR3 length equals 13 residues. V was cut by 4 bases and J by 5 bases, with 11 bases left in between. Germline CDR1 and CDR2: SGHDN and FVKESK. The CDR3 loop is CASSPFGVTEAFF. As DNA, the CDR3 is TGTGCCAGCAGCCCCTTCGGGGTTACTGAAGCTTTCTTT.

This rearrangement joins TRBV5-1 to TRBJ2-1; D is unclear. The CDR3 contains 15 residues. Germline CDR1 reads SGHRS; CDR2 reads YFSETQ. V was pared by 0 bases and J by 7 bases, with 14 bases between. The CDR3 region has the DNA TGCGCCAGCAGCTTGGCGGGTATTAGCTGGAATGAGCAGTTCTTC. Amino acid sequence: CASSLAGISWNEQFF.

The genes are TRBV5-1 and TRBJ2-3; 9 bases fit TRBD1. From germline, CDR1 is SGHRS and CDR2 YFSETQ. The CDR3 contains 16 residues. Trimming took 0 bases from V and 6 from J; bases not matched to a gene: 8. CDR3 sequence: CASSLAVGQGRDTQYF. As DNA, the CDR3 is TGCGCCAGCAGCTTGGCCGTTGGACAGGGGCGGGATACGCAGTATTTT. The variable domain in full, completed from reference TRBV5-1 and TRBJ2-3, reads KAGVTQTPRYLIKTRGQQVTLSCSPISGHRSVSWYQQTPGQGLQFLFEYFSETQRNKGNFPGRFSGRQFSNSRSEMNVSTLELGDSALYLCASSLAVGQGRDTQYFGPGTRLTVL.